This T cell receptor (beta chain) was documented in a study of blood T cells in healthy people across ages. Study overall: About one barcoded beta molecule per two T cells came from capture by template switching.

The study's findings and limits: One million T cells yielded diversity estimates that were considered underestimates.

The germline V gene encodes CDR1 MGHRA and CDR2 YSYEKL. J lost 5 bases, V lost 4 bases, and 13 bases had no gene match. The length of the CDR3 is 16 residues. Then a second PCR, running about 6 to 12 cycles, was carried out with a sample-barcoded 5' primer and a J-beta primer mix. MiXCR, applied by TCRdb to the 5' RACE reads, yields one record per CDR3 protein. The table records about 730,000 distinct CDR3 sequences, about 40% of them present only once. They isolated at least 6 million PBMCs from each sample. Total RNA extracted from each sample amounted to at least 6 micrograms. Concerning this clonotype itself: What it binds is unknown.

Source material: blood. V usage is TRBV4-1 and J usage is TRBJ2-5; 7 bases align to TRBD1. The receptor comes from an older woman in good health. The CDR3: CASSPNRQGYWETQYF. The CDR3 DNA is TGCGCCAGCAGCCCTAATCGACAGGGCTATTGGGAGACCCAGTACTTC.